This T cell receptor (beta chain) was captured by sequencing in a study of technical replicates of blood from a few donors. The repertoire was sequenced with immunoSEQ multiplex PCR; TCRdb's copy has only in-frame clones and lacks some. The table shows more than 80,000 clones, with around 96% occurring only once. After removal of 6 bases from V and 7 bases from J, the junction contained 5 bases not matched to a gene. Germline CDR1 reads MNHNY; CDR2 reads SVGAGI (reference sequence). The CDR3 is 15 residues long. This clonotype originated in a human donor in good health. The chain links TRBV6-6 to TRBJ2-1, with TRBD2 identical over 14 bases. Sequencing input: T cells isolated from PBMCs. The CDR3 DNA follows: TGTGCCAGCAGCCCCAGACTAGCGGGAGGGAATGAGCAGTTCTTC. Protein: CASSPRLAGGNEQFF.